This paragraph reports one T cell receptor beta chain. Its target is not known. Only in-frame clones appear in the TCRdb table, and some are missing; sequencing was by immunoSEQ multiplex PCR. Of 120,000 or so clones in the sample, roughly four fifths were seen once. V gave up 4 bases and J gave up 2 bases, with 7 bases separating them. This CDR3 has 13 residues. Germline V gene data show CDR1 as SGHNT and CDR2 as YYREEE (reference sequence). The data were taken from a study of radiation and T cells in renal cell carcinoma. Study information: Nephrectomy followed 15 Gy stereotactic body radiation by 4 weeks.

The sample's time point: blood 2 weeks post-SBRT. This sample's treatment: 15 Gy SBRT to primary tumor, nephrectomy 4 weeks later. Study-wide points: No pretreatment tumor biopsies were available for baseline clonotypes.

Sample: blood, taken from a patient whose treatment included radiotherapy and nephrectomy. This TCR was recovered from a woman aged 55-69 years with renal cell carcinoma. The chain employs TRBV5-4 and TRBJ2-1; no clear D gene. In nucleotides, the CDR3 is TGTGCCAGCAGCCCAAGGACCTACAATGAGCAGTTCTTC. Residues: CASSPRTYNEQFF.